The 14 T cell receptor beta chains below come from one sample, sequenced in a study of T cell clones after liver transplantation. Profiled with immunoSEQ multiplex PCR; TCRdb holds only in-frame clones, not every one. Of around 110,000 clones in the sample, just over 90% were seen once. The sample consisted of CD4+ T cells from blood, taken 12 months after liver transplant. The receptors here all came from a human patient who received a liver transplant. A subset of T cells may come from the graft donor.

The chain joins TRBV27 to TRBJ1-1; D may be TRBD1 (5 bases). The CDR3 is 14 amino acids. The germline V gene has CDR1 MNHEY and CDR2 SMNVEV (reference sequence). Trimming removed 6 bases from V and 1 base from J, with 12 bases in between. The CDR3 reads CASSLRQTNTEAFF. The CDR3 DNA reads as TGTGCCAGCAGCCTCCGACAGACGAACACTGAAGCTTTCTTT.

This clone appeared a single time. This chain connects TRBV9 to TRBJ2-5, with 7 bases that match TRBD2. The CDR3 is 15 residues long. Trimming removed 0 bases from V and 2 bases from J; junction bases left unmatched: 4. Germline V CDR1 and CDR2: SGDLS, YYNGEE. The CDR3 sequence: CASSVEAGTQETQYF. The CDR3 nucleotides are TGTGCCAGCAGCGTAGAAGCGGGGACTCAAGAGACCCAGTACTTC.

V gene TRBV27 combines with J gene TRBJ1-2, with 9 bases identical to TRBD1. After removal of 6 bases from V and 7 bases from J, the junction contained 6 bases not matched to a gene. The CDR3 has 13 amino acids. CDR1 and CDR2 (germline): MNHEY, SMNVEV (reference sequence). CDR3 nucleotides: TGTGCCAGCAGGGGGACAGGGCGTTTTGGCTACACCTTC. The encoded protein is CASRGTGRFGYTF.

This chain joins TRBV7-9 and TRBJ2-7; D uncertain. The CDR3 has 13 amino acids. V dropped 0 bases and J dropped 6 bases, with 9 bases sitting between them. Germline V CDR1 and CDR2: SEHNR, FQNEAQ (reference sequence). The CDR3 DNA is TGTGCCAGCAGCTTAGCGCTATGGGGCGAGCAGTACTTC. It yields the protein CASSLALWGEQYF.

The chain links TRBV11-2 to TRBJ2-1, with D maybe TRBD2 (5 bases). This CDR3 spans 16 amino acids. Germline CDR1 is SGHAT and CDR2 is FQNNGV. Trimming shortened V by 3 bases and J by 0 bases, and 12 bases separated the two germline ends. The CDR3 region is CASSFGLLSSYNEQFF. In DNA form, the CDR3 reads TGTGCCAGCAGCTTTGGACTGTTAAGCTCCTACAATGAGCAGTTCTTC.

This sequence joins TRBV27 and TRBJ2-7; 10 bases are a match to TRBD1. The CDR3 runs to 15 residues. Germline V CDR1 and CDR2: MNHEY, SMNVEV (reference sequence). Germline trimming cut 3 bases from V and 5 bases from J; bases unmatched to any gene: 7. DNA for the CDR3: TGTGCCAGCAGTTTCCTCGACAGGGGGCTCAACGAGCAGTACTTC. Translation: CASSFLDRGLNEQYF.

The chain recombines TRBV5-4 with TRBJ2-7, with D unclear. The CDR3 length is 13 residues. From germline, CDR1 is SGHNT and CDR2 YYREEE (reference sequence). Trimming cost V 2 bases and J 3 bases, with 9 bases left between them. The CDR3 DNA reads as TGTGCCAGCAGCTTTAAGGGTCGCTACGAGCAGTACTTC. Translating gives CASSFKGRYEQYF.

The rearrangement uses TRBV18 and TRBJ1-4; D perhaps matches TRBD1 (6 bases). This CDR3 is 16 amino acids long. Trimming removed 0 bases at V and 8 bases at J, with 16 bases between. Germline CDR1 reads KGHSH; CDR2 reads LQKENI. CDR3 protein: CASSPPGGTRGEKLFF. The DNA of the CDR3 is TGTGCCAGCTCACCACCCGGGGGGACAAGGGGAGAAAAACTGTTTTTT.

V is TRBV5-1 and J is TRBJ1-1; no clear D gene. The CDR3 length is 18 residues. CDR1 is SGHRS, CDR2 YFSETQ, per germline. Trimming cost V 0 bases and J 3 bases, with 21 bases left between them. The CDR3 nucleotides read TGCGCCAGCAGCTTGGGGTCGACTGCGAGACCCGGGGACACTGAAGCTTTCTTT. Translation: CASSLGSTARPGDTEAFF.

The chain recombines TRBV7-9 with TRBJ2-5; tentatively, D is TRBD2 (5 bases). CDR1 SEHNR and CDR2 FQNEAQ come from the germline V gene (reference sequence). There are 15 residues in the CDR3. V dropped 1 base and J dropped 5 bases, with 14 bases sitting between them. The CDR3 DNA reads TGTGCCAGCAGCTTAGGAACTAGAGCGGTGGAGACCCAGTACTTC. Protein sequence: CASSLGTRAVETQYF.

This clone was observed a single time. The rearrangement joins TRBV29-1 to TRBJ1-1; TRBD1 is a possible D gene (5 bases). This CDR3 is built from 14 residues. CDR1 is SQVTM and CDR2 is ANQGSEA in the germline V gene. Trimming took off 4 bases at V and 1 base at J, with 13 bases between the two ends. The CDR3 protein is CSVAVDSSNTEAFF. The CDR3 DNA follows: TGCAGCGTTGCGGTTGACAGCTCGAACACTGAAGCTTTCTTT.

The chain couples TRBV5-1 to TRBJ2-5; D may be TRBD1 or TRBD2 (5 bases each). The ends were cut back, 1 base at V and 4 bases at J, with 14 bases in the middle. The CDR3 is 15 residues long. Germline lookup yields CDR1 SGHRS and CDR2 YFSETQ. The CDR3 DNA follows: TGCGCCAGCAGCTTGATGTCTGGGACGGCAGAGACCCAGTACTTC. Translated, it gives CASSLMSGTAETQYF. The whole variable domain, filled in from reference TRBV5-1 and TRBJ2-5, reads KAGVTQTPRYLIKTRGQQVTLSCSPISGHRSVSWYQQTPGQGLQFLFEYFSETQRNKGNFPGRFSGRQFSNSRSEMNVSTLELGDSALYLCASSLMSGTAETQYFGPGTRLLVL.

The V and J genes are TRBV18 and TRBJ2-4, with no clear D. The germline V gene has CDR1 KGHSH and CDR2 LQKENI. This CDR3 spans 16 amino acids. V was shortened by 0 bases and J by 0 bases, with 9 bases between the two germline ends. The CDR3 is CASSPPLGLAKNIQYF. The CDR3 bases are TGTGCCAGCTCACCACCCCTGGGCCTAGCCAAAAACATTCAGTACTTC.

Turning to this clone: One end of the junction varies from germline; a read error may be responsible. This rearrangement joins TRBV6-5 to TRBJ2-2, with 8 bases matching TRBD1. This CDR3 comprises 15 residues. Germline CDR1 is MNHEY and CDR2 is SVGAGI. CDR3 bases: TGTGCCGGCAGGGACGGACAGGGAACTACCGGGGAGCTGTTTTTT. Amino acids: CAGRDGQGTTGELFF.